This T cell receptor beta chain was sequenced in a study of identical twins. Study-wide findings and caveats: Part of the zero-insertion signal could reflect confounding by invariant MAIT and iNKT cells.

This CDR3 has 16 residues. Germline CDR1 and CDR2: SGHAT and FQNNGV. V dropped 1 base and J dropped 2; count of bases not matched to a gene: 4. It was template switching that added a universal primer site, and there were unique molecular identifiers on the cDNA. Using its own MiXCR run on the 5' RACE reads, TCRdb lists one record per CDR3 protein. Of some 660,000 distinct CDR3 sequences detected, about 9.4% appear once; the ten largest clones hold 0.98%. This clonotype was found a few times. Its antigen is unidentified. The same data also went into a second study, on yellow fever vaccine responses in identical twins. As that study records: Twins' vaccine T cell responses reportedly seemed partly convergent and partly personalized.

V is TRBV11-2 and J is TRBJ2-1; TRBD1 matches at 8 bases. This TCR was sampled from a woman between 18 and 29 years old in good health. The source material was PBMCs. Here the CDR3 DNA reads TGTGCCAGCAGCTTAGGGGACAGGATCACCTACAATGAGCAGTTCTTC. It yields the protein CASSLGDRITYNEQFF. The full variable domain, its missing parts supplied by reference TRBV11-2 and TRBJ2-1, is EAGVAQSPRYKIIEKRQSVAFWCNPISGHATLYWYQQILGQGPKLLIQFQNNGVVDDSQLPKDRFSAERLKGVDSTLKIQPAKLEDSAVYLCASSLGDRITYNEQFFGPGTRLTVL.